The 25 T cell receptor beta chains in this list originate from one sample, sequenced in a study of blood T cell repertoires in COVID-19. This table comes from immunoSEQ multiplex PCR, and its TCRdb copy is limited to in-frame clones, with some not included. The top ten hold approximately 7.2% of the sample, which has 200,000 to 250,000 clones, about 87% seen once. The sample consisted of peripheral blood. The receptors originated from a woman in her 70s with active or convalescent COVID-19.

This chain joins TRBV9 and TRBJ1-5; TRBD1 is a possible D gene (5 bases). Per germline, CDR1 SGDLS and CDR2 YYNGEE. Trimming removed 0 bases at V and 5 bases at J, with 6 bases between. CDR3 length: 13 amino acids. CDR3: CASSVEGYQPQHF. CDR3 bases: TGTGCCAGCAGCGTAGAGGGGTATCAGCCCCAGCATTTT.

This clone showed up just a few times. The chain links TRBV18 to TRBJ1-3; no firm D call. Germline-derived CDR1 and CDR2 are KGHSH and LQKENI. V lost 1 base and J lost 1, with 8 bases in between. The CDR3 is 15 residues long. CDR3 sequence (DNA): TGTGCCAGCTCACCACAGTACGGGTCTGGAAACACCATATATTTT. It is translated as CASSPQYGSGNTIYF.

The chain recombines TRBV6-1 with TRBJ2-7, with no clear D. The CDR3 consists of 14 residues. V lost 0 bases and J lost 7, with 13 bases in between. Germline loops: CDR1 MNHNS, CDR2 SASEGT. CDR3: CASSEAAGVEEQYF. CDR3 nucleotide sequence: TGTGCCAGCAGTGAAGCAGCCGGTGTTGAGGAGCAGTACTTC.

The CDR3 sequence is CSVGGHVGINYGYTF. The CDR3 nucleotides read TGCAGCGTTGGTGGACATGTAGGCATTAACTATGGCTACACCTTC. V gene TRBV29-1 combines with J gene TRBJ1-2, with a tentative D call TRBD1 (5 bases). Trimming stripped 4 bases from V and 1 base from J, with 16 bases between. Germline V gene sequence: CDR1 SQVTM, CDR2 ANQGSEA. This CDR3 is 15 amino acids long.

The chain uses TRBV27 and TRBJ1-1; D is undetermined. The V gene lost 6 bases and the J gene lost 3 bases, with 11 bases spanning the gap. The CDR3 has 13 amino acids. CDR1 is MNHEY and CDR2 is SMNVEV in the germline V gene (reference sequence). The CDR3 bases are TGTGCCAGCAGGGCCATCGGAGACACTGAAGCTTTCTTT. This codes for CASRAIGDTEAFF.

This clone was detected only once. V is TRBV7-9 and J is TRBJ2-5, with 7 positions matching TRBD1. Germline lookup yields CDR1 SEHNR and CDR2 FQNEAQ (reference sequence). Trimming at V came to 2 bases and at J to 2 bases, leaving 8 bases not matched to a gene. The CDR3 is 16 amino acids. CDR3: CASSLPVGTAQETQYF. CDR3 nucleotide sequence: TGTGCCAGCAGCTTACCCGTGGGGACAGCTCAAGAGACCCAGTACTTC.

A single count supports this clone. The rearrangement links TRBV7-2 to TRBJ1-6; D is ambiguous. V shed 4 bases and J shed 6 bases, with 4 bases lying between them. The CDR3 spans 12 residues. The germline V gene encodes CDR1 SGHTA and CDR2 FQGNSA. The CDR3 DNA follows: TGTGCCAGCAGCTCCCGTAATTCACCCCTCCACTTT. As protein: CASSSRNSPLHF. The variable domain in full, completed from reference TRBV7-2 and TRBJ1-6, reads GAGVSQSPSNKVTEKGKDVELRCDPISGHTALYWYRQSLGQGLEFLIYFQGNSAPDKSGLPSDRFSAERTGGSVSTLTIQRTQQEDSAVYLCASSSRNSPLHFGNGTRLTVT.

The rearrangement links TRBV19 to TRBJ1-6; D is unclear. CDR1 LNHDA and CDR2 SQIVND come from the germline V gene (reference sequence). The ends were cut back, 7 bases at V and 15 bases at J, with 16 bases in the middle. CDR3 length: 12 amino acids. CDR3 DNA: TGTGCCAGTATGGTGAACAGTCTGGTCCTCCACTTT. Translation: CASMVNSLVLHF.

The chain has TRBV12-5 and TRBJ2-2; a weak D match, TRBD2 (6 bases). The CDR3 covers 15 residues. V was clipped by 0 bases and J by 6 bases, with 11 bases between them. The germline V gene encodes CDR1 LGHNT and CDR2 FRNRAP. CDR3 bases: TGTGCTAGTGGTTTGGTATTCAGGGAGGCCGGGGAGCTGTTTTTT. It yields the protein CASGLVFREAGELFF.

On this clone itself: Other DNA sequences in the sample encode the same CDR3. The V gene is TRBV5-1, the J gene TRBJ1-1, with D unclear. This CDR3 is built from 13 residues. Germline values: CDR1 SGHRS, CDR2 YFSETQ. The V and J ends lost 1 base and 2 bases respectively, with 6 bases between them. CDR3 nucleotide sequence: TGCGCCAGCAGCTTGACGGGTAACACTGAAGCTTTCTTT. Amino acids: CASSLTGNTEAFF.

The chain uses TRBV6-5 and TRBJ1-6; D call uncertain. Germline assignment: CDR1 MNHEY and CDR2 SVGAGI. CDR3 length: 11 amino acids. Trimming took 4 bases from V and 14 from J, leaving 9 bases between them. The CDR3 reads CASSSPGTLHF. DNA of the CDR3: TGTGCCAGCAGTTCACCGGGAACCCTCCACTTT.

This clone showed up just once. This chain joins TRBV19 and TRBJ1-2; 9 bases are shared with TRBD1. Germline V gene sequence: CDR1 LNHDA, CDR2 SQIVND (reference sequence). With 9 bases clipped from V and 9 bases from J, the junction kept 11 bases outside the gene matches. The CDR3 loop spans 13 amino acids. The CDR3 DNA reads TGTGCCAGCCGTTTCTGGGACAGGGAGAGCTACACCTTC. Translating it yields CASRFWDRESYTF.

The chain links TRBV12-3 or TRBV12-4 to TRBJ2-7, with D tentatively TRBD2 (6 bases). The CDR3 is 11 amino acids. Trimming took 5 bases from V and 6 from J, leaving 8 bases between them. CDR3 sequence (DNA): TGTGCCAGCAGTCTGGGAGGCGAGCAGTACTTC. Protein product: CASSLGGEQYF.

This sequence joins TRBV7-6 and TRBJ2-7; TRBD1 agrees at 8 bases. With 5 bases clipped from V and 6 bases from J, the junction kept 9 bases outside the gene matches. Germline V gene sequence: CDR1 SGHVS, CDR2 FNYEAQ. This CDR3 spans 14 amino acids. CDR3 region: CASSPSTGETEQYF. The CDR3 coding sequence is TGTGCCAGCAGCCCCTCGACAGGGGAGACCGAGCAGTACTTC.

CDR3 region: CASSQGSGTGGNEQFF. For the CDR3, the DNA is TGTGCCAGCAGCCAAGGTTCAGGGACAGGGGGAAATGAGCAGTTCTTC. V gene TRBV3-1 (or the pseudogene TRBV3-2) combines with J gene TRBJ2-1; TRBD1 matches 11 bases. J was trimmed by 7 bases and V by 1 base; bases with no gene match: 6. Germline V CDR1 and CDR2: LGHDT, YNNKEL (reference sequence). The CDR3 covers 16 residues.

Many counts were recorded for this clone. Other nucleotide sequences in the sample specify the same CDR3. J is TRBJ1-4 and V is TRBV27; the match to TRBD1 covers 7 bases. CDR1 and CDR2 from the germline V gene are MNHEY and SMNVEV (reference sequence). This CDR3 comprises 14 residues. The V gene end was trimmed by 3 bases and the J gene end by 5 bases; junction bases not matched to a gene: 3. CDR3 protein: CASSFGQANEKLFF. Written as DNA, the CDR3 is TGTGCCAGCAGTTTTGGACAGGCGAATGAAAAACTGTTTTTT.

The chain joins TRBV7-2 to TRBJ1-2; tentatively, D is TRBD1 (6 bases). Trimming shortened V by 6 bases and J by 8 bases, and 19 bases separated the two germline ends. This CDR3 region has 14 residues. Looked up from germline, CDR1 is SGHTA and CDR2 is FQGNSA. This chain's CDR3 is CASSYDRSAYGYTF. CDR3 in DNA: TGTGCCAGCAGTTATGACAGGTCGGCCTACGGCTACACCTTC.

This clone was recorded once. J is TRBJ2-3 and V is TRBV7-2; a possible D gene is TRBD2 (6 bases). Germline-derived CDR1 and CDR2 are SGHTA and FQGNSA. The CDR3 covers 14 residues. The V and J ends lost 5 bases and 4 bases respectively, with 13 bases between them. CDR3 sequence reads: CASSPRGTADTQYF. CDR3 DNA sequence: TGTGCCAGCAGCCCCCGGGGGACGGCAGATACGCAGTATTTT.

The genes are TRBV14 and TRBJ1-1; D is unclear. Deletions cut 4 bases from V and 5 bases from J, with 11 bases between. The germline V gene has CDR1 SGHDN and CDR2 FVKESK. CDR3 length equals 13 residues. CDR3 sequence (DNA): TGTGCCAGCAGCCGGACGGGGAGGACTGAAGCTTTCTTT. As protein: CASSRTGRTEAFF.

The chain combines TRBV5-4 with TRBJ1-1; D call uncertain. With 5 bases removed from V and 2 bases from J, the gap between germline ends came to 16 bases. The CDR3 is 15 residues long. CDR1 and CDR2 from the germline V gene are SGHNT and YYREEE (reference sequence). CDR3 coding DNA: TGTGCCAGCAGTCCAAAAAGAGGACTCAACACTGAAGCTTTCTTT. Translating gives CASSPKRGLNTEAFF.

V and J are TRBV5-6 and TRBJ1-5; 7 bases map to TRBD1. This CDR3 contains 15 residues. Losses at the gene ends were 0 bases for V and 5 bases for J; bases not matched to a gene: 5. Germline assignment: CDR1 SGHDT and CDR2 YYEEEE. The CDR3 nucleotides read TGTGCCAGCAGCTTGGGCCTCGACAGGGATCAGCCCCAGCATTTT. Translated, it gives CASSLGLDRDQPQHF.

The CDR3 sequence: CASSRDSEDTQYF. The CDR3 bases are TGTGCCAGCTCACGGGACTCCGAAGATACGCAGTATTTT. The chain links TRBV18 to TRBJ2-3; maybe TRBD2 (6 bases). The CDR3 runs to 13 residues. Per germline, CDR1 KGHSH and CDR2 LQKENI. Trimming stripped 4 bases from V and 5 bases from J, with 10 bases between.

The genes are TRBV7-9 and TRBJ2-7, with D perhaps matching TRBD1 (6 bases). CDR1 is SEHNR and CDR2 is FQNEAQ in the germline V gene (reference sequence). V lost 4 bases, J lost 6 bases, and 19 bases lay in between. This CDR3 has 15 amino acids. CDR3 residues: CASSSGGNRVLEQYF. In DNA form, the CDR3 reads TGTGCCAGCAGCTCCGGTGGGAACAGGGTCCTCGAGCAGTACTTC.

The chain has TRBV7-2 and TRBJ1-4, with 7 bases lining up with TRBD1. Germline CDR1 reads SGHTA; CDR2 reads FQGNSA. After removal of 4 bases from V and 6 bases from J, the junction contained 5 bases not matched to a gene. The CDR3 has 14 amino acids. The CDR3 nucleotides read TGTGCCAGCAGCTCTTACAGGGGCGATGAAAAACTGTTTTTT. As protein: CASSSYRGDEKLFF.

This chain connects TRBV5-1 to TRBJ1-4; possibly TRBD1 for D (5 bases). CDR1 and CDR2 from the germline V gene are SGHRS and YFSETQ. The CDR3 totals 15 residues. V dropped 0 bases and J dropped 8 bases, with 14 bases sitting between them. CDR3 in amino acids: CASSLAGGELEKLFF. CDR3 nucleotides: TGCGCCAGCAGCTTGGCCGGAGGGGAGCTGGAAAAACTGTTTTTT.